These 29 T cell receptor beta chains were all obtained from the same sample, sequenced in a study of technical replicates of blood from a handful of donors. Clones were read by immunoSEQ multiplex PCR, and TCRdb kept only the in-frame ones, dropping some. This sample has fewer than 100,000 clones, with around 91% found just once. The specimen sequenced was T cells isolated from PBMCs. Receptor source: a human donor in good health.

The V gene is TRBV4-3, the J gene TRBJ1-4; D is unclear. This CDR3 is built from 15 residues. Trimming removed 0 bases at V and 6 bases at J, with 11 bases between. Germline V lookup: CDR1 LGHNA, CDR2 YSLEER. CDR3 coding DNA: TGCGCCAGCAGCCAAGACGGAGGGAGAGATGAAAAACTGTTTTTT. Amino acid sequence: CASSQDGGRDEKLFF.

CDR3 nucleotide sequence: TGTGCCTGGAGTTCCCACGACAGGGAGAGGGGCTACACCTTC. Its translation: CAWSSHDRERGYTF. The chain links TRBV30 to TRBJ1-2; 7 bases line up with TRBD1. CDR3 length: 14 amino acids. Unmatched junction bases numbered 11, after V lost 2 bases and J lost 8 bases. From germline, CDR1 is GTSNPN and CDR2 SVGIG (reference sequence). Together with reference TRBV30 and TRBJ1-2, the CDR3 gives the full variable domain: SQTIHQWPATLVQPVGSPLSLECTVEGTSNPNLYWYRQAAGRGLQLLFYSVGIGQISSEVPQNLSASRPQDRQFILSSKKLLLSDSGFYLCAWSSHDRERGYTFGSGTRLTVV.

CDR3 amino acids: CARLDRGQYF. The CDR3 bases are TGCGCCAGGCTGGACAGGGGGCAGTACTTC. The genes are TRBV4-1 and TRBJ2-7, with 9 bases matching TRBD1. After removal of 9 bases from V and 9 bases from J, the junction contained 3 bases not matched to a gene. The CDR3 is made up of 10 amino acids. Looked up from germline, CDR1 is MGHRA and CDR2 is YSYEKL.

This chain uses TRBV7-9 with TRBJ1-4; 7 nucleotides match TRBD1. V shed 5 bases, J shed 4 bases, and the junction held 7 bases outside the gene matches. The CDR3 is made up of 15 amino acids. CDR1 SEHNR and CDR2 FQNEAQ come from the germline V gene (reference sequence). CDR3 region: CASSPTGRINEKLFF. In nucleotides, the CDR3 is TGTGCCAGCAGCCCGACAGGGAGGATTAATGAAAAACTGTTTTTT.

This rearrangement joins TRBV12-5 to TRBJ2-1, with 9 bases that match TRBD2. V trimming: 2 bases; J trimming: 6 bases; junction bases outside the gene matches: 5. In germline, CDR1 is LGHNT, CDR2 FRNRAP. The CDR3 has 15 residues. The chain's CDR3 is CASGLPAGGPNEQFF. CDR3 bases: TGTGCTAGTGGTTTGCCCGCGGGAGGGCCCAATGAGCAGTTCTTC.

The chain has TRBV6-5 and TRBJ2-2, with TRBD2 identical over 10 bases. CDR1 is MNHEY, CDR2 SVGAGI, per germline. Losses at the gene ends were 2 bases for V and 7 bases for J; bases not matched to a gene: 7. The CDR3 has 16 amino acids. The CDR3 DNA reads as TGTGCCAGCAGTTACCCTAGCGGGAGCATTAACGGGGAGCTGTTTTTT. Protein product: CASSYPSGSINGELFF.

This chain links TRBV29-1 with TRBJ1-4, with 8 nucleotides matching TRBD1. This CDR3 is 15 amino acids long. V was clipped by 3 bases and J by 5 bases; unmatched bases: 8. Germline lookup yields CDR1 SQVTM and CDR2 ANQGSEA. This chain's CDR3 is CSVDPPGQENEKLFF. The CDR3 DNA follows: TGCAGCGTTGATCCCCCGGGACAGGAAAATGAAAAACTGTTTTTT.

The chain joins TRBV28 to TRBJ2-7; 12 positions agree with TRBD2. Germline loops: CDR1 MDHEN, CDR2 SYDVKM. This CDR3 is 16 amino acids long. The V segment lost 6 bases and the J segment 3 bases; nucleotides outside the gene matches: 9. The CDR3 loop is CASSGGTSGFYYEQYF. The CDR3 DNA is TGTGCCAGCAGCGGGGGGACTAGCGGGTTTTACTACGAGCAGTACTTC. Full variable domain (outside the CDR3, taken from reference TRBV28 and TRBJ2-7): DVKVTQSSRYLVKRTGEKVFLECVQDMDHENMFWYRQDPGLGLRLIYFSYDVKMKEKGDIPEGYSVSREKKERFSLILESASTNQTSMYLCASSGGTSGFYYEQYFGPGTRLTVT.

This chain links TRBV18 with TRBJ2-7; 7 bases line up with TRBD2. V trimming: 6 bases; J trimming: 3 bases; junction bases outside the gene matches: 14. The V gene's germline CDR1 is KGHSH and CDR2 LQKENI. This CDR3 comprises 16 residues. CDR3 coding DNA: TGTGCCAGCTCGACGTTGGCCCACTCGGGAGGCTACGAGCAGTACTTC. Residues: CASSTLAHSGGYEQYF.

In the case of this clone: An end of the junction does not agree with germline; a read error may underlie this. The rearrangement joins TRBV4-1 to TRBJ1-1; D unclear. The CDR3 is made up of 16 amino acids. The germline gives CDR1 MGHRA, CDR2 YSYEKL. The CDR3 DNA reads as TGCGCCAGCAGACAAGGTAACAGTAAGTCGAACACTGAAGCTTTCTTT. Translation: CASRQGNSKSNTEAFF.

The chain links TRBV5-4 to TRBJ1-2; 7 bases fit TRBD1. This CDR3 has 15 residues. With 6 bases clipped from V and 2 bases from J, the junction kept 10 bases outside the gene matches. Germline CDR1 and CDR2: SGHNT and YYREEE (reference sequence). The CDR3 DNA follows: TGTGCCAGCATTAAGGATGCGGGACAGAACTATGGCTACACCTTC. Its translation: CASIKDAGQNYGYTF. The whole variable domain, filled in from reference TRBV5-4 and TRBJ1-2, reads ETGVTQSPTHLIKTRGQQVTLRCSSQSGHNTVSWYQQALGQGPQFIFQYYREEENGRGNFPPRFSGLQFPNYSSELNVNALELDDSALYLCASIKDAGQNYGYTFGSGTRLTVV.

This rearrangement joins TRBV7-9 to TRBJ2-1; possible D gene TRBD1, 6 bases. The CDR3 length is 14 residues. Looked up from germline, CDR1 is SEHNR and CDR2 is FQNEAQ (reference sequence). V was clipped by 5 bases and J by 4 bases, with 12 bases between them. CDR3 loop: CASSPGQLYNEQFF. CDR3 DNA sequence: TGTGCCAGCAGCCCTGGACAGCTTTACAATGAGCAGTTCTTC. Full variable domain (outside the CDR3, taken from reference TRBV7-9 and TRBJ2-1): DTGVSQNPRHKITKRGQNVTFRCDPISEHNRLYWYRQTLGQGPEFLTYFQNEAQLEKSRLLSDRFSAERPKGSFSTLEIQRTEQGDSAMYLCASSPGQLYNEQFFGPGTRLTVL.

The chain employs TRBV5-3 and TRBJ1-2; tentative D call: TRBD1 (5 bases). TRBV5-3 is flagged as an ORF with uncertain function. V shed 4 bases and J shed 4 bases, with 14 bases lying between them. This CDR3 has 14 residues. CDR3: CARSHPAGCYGYTF. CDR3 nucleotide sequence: TGTGCCAGAAGCCATCCCGCAGGGTGCTATGGCTACACCTTC.

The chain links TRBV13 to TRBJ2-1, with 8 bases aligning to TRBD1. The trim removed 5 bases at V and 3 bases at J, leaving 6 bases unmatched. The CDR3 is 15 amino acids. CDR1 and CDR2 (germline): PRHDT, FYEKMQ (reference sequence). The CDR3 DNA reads TGTGCCAGCAGCCCCTCCGGGACAGGCTACAATGAGCAGTTCTTC. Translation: CASSPSGTGYNEQFF.

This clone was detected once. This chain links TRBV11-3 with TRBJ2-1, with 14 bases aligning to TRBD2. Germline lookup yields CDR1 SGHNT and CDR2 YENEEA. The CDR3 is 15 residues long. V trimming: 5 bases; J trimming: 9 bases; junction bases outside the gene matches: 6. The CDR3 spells CASSRLAGGPSEQFF. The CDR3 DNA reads TGTGCCAGCAGCCGACTAGCGGGAGGGCCAAGTGAGCAGTTCTTC.

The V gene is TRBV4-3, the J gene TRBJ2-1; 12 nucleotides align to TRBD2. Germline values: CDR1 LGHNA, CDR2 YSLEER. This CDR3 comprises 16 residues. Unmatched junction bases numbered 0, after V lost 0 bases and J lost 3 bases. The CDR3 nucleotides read TGCGCCAGCAGCCAAGAGACTAGCGGGAGCTACAATGAGCAGTTCTTC. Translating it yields CASSQETSGSYNEQFF.

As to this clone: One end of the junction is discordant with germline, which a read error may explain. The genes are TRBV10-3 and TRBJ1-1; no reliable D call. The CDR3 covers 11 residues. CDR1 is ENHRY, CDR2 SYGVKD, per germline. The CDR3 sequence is CAIISNSEAFF. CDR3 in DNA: TGTGCCATCATTTCGAACAGTGAAGCTTTCTTT.

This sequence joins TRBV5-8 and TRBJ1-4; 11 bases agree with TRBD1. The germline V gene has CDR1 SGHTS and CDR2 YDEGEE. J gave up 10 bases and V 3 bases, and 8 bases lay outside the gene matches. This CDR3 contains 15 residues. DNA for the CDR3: TGTGCCAGCAGCTCCGGGACAGGGGGTGCAGGAAAACTGTTTTTT. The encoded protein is CASSSGTGGAGKLFF.

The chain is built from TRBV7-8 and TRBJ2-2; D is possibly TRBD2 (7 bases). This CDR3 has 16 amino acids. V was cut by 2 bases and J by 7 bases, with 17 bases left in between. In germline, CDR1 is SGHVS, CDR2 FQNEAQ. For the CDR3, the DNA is TGTGCCAGCAGCTTATTCTTCGGGGAGGGGGTCGGGGAGCTGTTTTTT. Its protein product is CASSLFFGEGVGELFF.

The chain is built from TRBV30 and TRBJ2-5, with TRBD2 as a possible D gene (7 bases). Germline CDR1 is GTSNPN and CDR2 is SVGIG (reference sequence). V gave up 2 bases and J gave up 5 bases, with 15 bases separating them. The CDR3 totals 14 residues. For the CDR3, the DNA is TGTGCCTGGAGTCTCGCGGGAGACAGGGAGACCCAGTACTTC. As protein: CAWSLAGDRETQYF.

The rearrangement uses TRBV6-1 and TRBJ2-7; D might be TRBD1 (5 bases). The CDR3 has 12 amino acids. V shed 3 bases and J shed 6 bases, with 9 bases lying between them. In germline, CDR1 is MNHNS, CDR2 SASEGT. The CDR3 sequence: CASSDDSSEQYF. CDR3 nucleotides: TGTGCCAGCAGTGACGACAGTTCCGAGCAGTACTTC.

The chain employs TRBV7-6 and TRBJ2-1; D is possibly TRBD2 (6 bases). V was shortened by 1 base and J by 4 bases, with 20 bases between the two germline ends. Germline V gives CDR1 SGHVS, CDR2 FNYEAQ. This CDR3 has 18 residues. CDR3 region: CASSLVFGGNMIYNEQFF. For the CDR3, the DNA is TGTGCCAGCAGCTTAGTGTTTGGCGGGAATATGATATACAATGAGCAGTTCTTC.

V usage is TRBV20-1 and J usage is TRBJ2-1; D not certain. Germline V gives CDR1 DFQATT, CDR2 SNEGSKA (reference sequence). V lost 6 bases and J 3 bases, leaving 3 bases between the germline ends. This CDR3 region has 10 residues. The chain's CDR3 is CSASYNEQFF. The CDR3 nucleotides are TGCAGTGCGAGCTACAATGAGCAGTTCTTC.

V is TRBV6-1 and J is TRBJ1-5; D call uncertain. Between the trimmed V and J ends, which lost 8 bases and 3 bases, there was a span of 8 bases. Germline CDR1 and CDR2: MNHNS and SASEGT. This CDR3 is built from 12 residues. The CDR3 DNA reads TGTGCCAGCGGCATCTCCAATCAGCCCCAGCATTTT. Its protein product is CASGISNQPQHF.

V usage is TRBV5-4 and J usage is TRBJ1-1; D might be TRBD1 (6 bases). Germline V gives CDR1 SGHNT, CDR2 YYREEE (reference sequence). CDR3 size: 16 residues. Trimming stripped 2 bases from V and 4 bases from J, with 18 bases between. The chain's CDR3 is CASSLDYREVGTEAFF. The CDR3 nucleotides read TGTGCCAGCAGCTTAGATTACAGGGAAGTGGGCACTGAAGCTTTCTTT.

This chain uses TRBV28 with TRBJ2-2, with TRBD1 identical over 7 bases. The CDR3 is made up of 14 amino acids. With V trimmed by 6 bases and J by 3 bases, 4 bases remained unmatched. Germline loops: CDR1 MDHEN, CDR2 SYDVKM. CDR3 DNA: TGTGCCAGCAGGCTACAGGGGTACACCGGGGAGCTGTTTTTT. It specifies CASRLQGYTGELFF.

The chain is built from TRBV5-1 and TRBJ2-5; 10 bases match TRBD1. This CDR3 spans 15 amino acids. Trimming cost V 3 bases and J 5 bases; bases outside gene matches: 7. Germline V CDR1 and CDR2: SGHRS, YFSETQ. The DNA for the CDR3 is TGCGCCAGCAGCTCAAGGACAGGGGGGGCGGAGACCCAGTACTTC. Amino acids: CASSSRTGGAETQYF.

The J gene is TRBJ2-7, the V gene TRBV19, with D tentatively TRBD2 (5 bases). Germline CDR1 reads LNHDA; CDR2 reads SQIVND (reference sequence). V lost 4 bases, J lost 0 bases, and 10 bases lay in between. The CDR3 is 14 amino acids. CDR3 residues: CASSTTTISYEQYF. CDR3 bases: TGTGCCAGTAGTACAACGACTATCTCCTACGAGCAGTACTTC. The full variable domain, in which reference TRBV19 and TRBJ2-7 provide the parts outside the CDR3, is DGGITQSPKYLFRKEGQNVTLSCEQNLNHDAMYWYRQDPGQGLRLIYYSQIVNDFQKGDIAEGYSVSREKKESFPLTVTSAQKNPTAFYLCASSTTTISYEQYFGPGTRLTVT.

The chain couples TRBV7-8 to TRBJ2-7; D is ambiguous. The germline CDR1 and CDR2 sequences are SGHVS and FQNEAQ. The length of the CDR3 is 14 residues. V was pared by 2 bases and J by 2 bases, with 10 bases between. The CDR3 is CASSLSPNTYEQYF. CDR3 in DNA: TGTGCCAGCAGCTTATCCCCAAACACCTACGAGCAGTACTTC.